This passage covers 16 T cell receptor beta chains from one sample sequenced in a study of OX40 agonist ivuxolimab in advanced cancers. Here immunoSEQ multiplex PCR was the method, and the copy in TCRdb shows in-frame clones only, minus some. This table holds about 15,000 clones, about three quarters found once. The source material was CD4+ or CD8+ T cells sorted from blood, sampled in a trial of the OX40 agonist ivuxolimab. Every receptor here comes from an adult with an advanced solid tumor such as melanoma, head and neck, liver or kidney cancer.

The chain carries TRBV9 and TRBJ1-5; 7 positions agree with TRBD1. This CDR3 is built from 16 residues. The V and J ends lost 4 bases and 0 bases, in that order; junction bases with no gene match: 7. Per the germline V gene, CDR1 is SGDLS and CDR2 is YYNGEE. CDR3 residues: CASSPGTVFSNQPQHF. The CDR3 coding sequence is TGTGCCAGCAGCCCCGGGACAGTTTTTAGCAATCAGCCCCAGCATTTT.

The chain recombines TRBV10-1 with TRBJ2-7, with 7 positions matching TRBD2. CDR1 and CDR2 from the germline V gene are WNHNN and SYGVQD (reference sequence). This CDR3 comprises 14 residues. V shed 3 bases and J 4 bases; nucleotides not matched to a gene: 6. The CDR3 DNA follows: TGCGCCAGCAGTGATCAGCGGGGATTATACGAGCAGTACTTC. Translation gives CASSDQRGLYEQYF.

The J gene is TRBJ2-7, the V gene TRBV7-6; TRBD2 might be the D (5 bases). CDR1 and CDR2 from the germline V gene are SGHVS and FNYEAQ. The CDR3 consists of 15 residues. Trimming cost V 1 base and J 2 bases, with 12 bases left between them. The chain's CDR3 is CASSLDAAVTYEQYF. The CDR3 nucleotides read TGTGCCAGCAGCTTAGATGCAGCGGTCACCTACGAGCAGTACTTC.

This clone was observed a single time. This chain joins TRBV7-9 and TRBJ2-7; a weak D match, TRBD2 (6 bases). The CDR3 is made up of 13 amino acids. V lost 0 bases and J 3 bases, leaving 6 bases between the germline ends. From germline, CDR1 is SEHNR and CDR2 FQNEAQ (reference sequence). In DNA, the CDR3 is TGTGCCAGCAGCTTAGCGGGAGGCTACGAGCAGTACTTC. Translated: CASSLAGGYEQYF. The full variable domain, with the rest looked up from reference TRBV7-9 and TRBJ2-7, is DTGVSQNPRHKITKRGQNVTFRCDPISEHNRLYWYRQTLGQGPEFLTYFQNEAQLEKSRLLSDRFSAERPKGSFSTLEIQRTEQGDSAMYLCASSLAGGYEQYFGPGTRLTVT.

V is TRBV7-8 and J is TRBJ1-1, with D unclear. The CDR3 runs 13 residues. The V and J ends lost 2 bases and 4 bases respectively, with 8 bases between them. CDR1 and CDR2 (germline): SGHVS, FQNEAQ. The CDR3 DNA sequence: TGTGCCAGCAGCTTAATGGGGTCCACTGAAGCTTTCTTT. Its translation: CASSLMGSTEAFF.

Judged by abundance, this clone is medium-sized. The chain joins TRBV6-1 to TRBJ2-7, with a tentative D call TRBD2 (5 bases). The length of the CDR3 is 14 residues. Germline loops: CDR1 MNHNS, CDR2 SASEGT. Trimming removed 6 bases at V and 5 bases at J, with 17 bases between. The CDR3 DNA follows: TGTGCCAGCAGCCCCTACCTCGAGGGCGACGAGCAGTACTTC. This sequence encodes CASSPYLEGDEQYF.

The chain couples TRBV6-5 to TRBJ2-4; TRBD1 matches at 8 bases. Per germline, CDR1 MNHEY and CDR2 SVGAGI. V trimming: 6 bases; J trimming: 1 base; junction bases outside the gene matches: 2. CDR3 length: 14 amino acids. The CDR3 sequence: CASRTGGAKNIQYF. CDR3 DNA sequence: TGTGCCAGCAGAACAGGGGGGGCCAAAAACATTCAGTACTTC.

The chain employs TRBV5-6 and TRBJ1-1, with 7 nucleotides matching TRBD1. V trimming: 0 bases; J trimming: 6 bases; junction bases outside the gene matches: 2. The CDR3 has 13 amino acids. CDR1 is SGHDT and CDR2 is YYEEEE in the germline V gene. The CDR3 DNA sequence: TGTGCCAGCAGCTTGGTGCAGGGGGCTGAAGCTTTCTTT. Amino acid sequence: CASSLVQGAEAFF.

The V gene is TRBV4-3, the J gene TRBJ2-1; 8 bases line up with TRBD2. The germline CDR1 and CDR2 sequences are LGHNA and YSLEER. V lost 0 bases to trimming and J lost 8 bases; unmatched junction nucleotides: 15. CDR3 length: 18 residues. CDR3 protein: CASSQDPFTSGVDDEQFF. The CDR3 region has the DNA TGCGCCAGCAGCCAAGATCCCTTTACTAGCGGAGTAGACGATGAGCAGTTCTTC.

The chain recombines TRBV4-1 with TRBJ2-1, with D unclear. The ends were cut back, 0 bases at V and 8 bases at J, with 11 bases in the middle. CDR1 and CDR2 from the germline V gene are MGHRA and YSYEKL. This CDR3 region has 14 residues. CDR3 DNA: TGCGCCAGCAGCCAAGATTGGCGTTTAGATGAGCAGTTCTTC. Amino acid sequence: CASSQDWRLDEQFF.

The gene calls are TRBV19 and TRBJ2-1; D assignment may be TRBD1 or TRBD2 (6 bases each). CDR1 LNHDA and CDR2 SQIVND come from the germline V gene (reference sequence). V was shortened by 5 bases and J by 4 bases, with 15 bases between the two germline ends. The CDR3 loop spans 15 amino acids. CDR3 loop: CASSLGGLGYNEQFF. DNA of the CDR3: TGTGCCAGTAGTTTGGGGGGCCTCGGGTACAATGAGCAGTTCTTC.

This rearrangement joins TRBV19 to TRBJ2-5; 9 bases map to TRBD2. This CDR3 spans 15 amino acids. Germline V CDR1 and CDR2: LNHDA, SQIVND (reference sequence). Trimming cost V 3 bases and J 5 bases; bases outside gene matches: 7. CDR3: CASSMRTSVSETQYF. Here the CDR3 DNA reads TGTGCCAGTAGTATGAGGACTAGCGTTTCCGAGACCCAGTACTTC.

This clone has only one observation. This chain uses TRBV9 with TRBJ2-7, with TRBD1 matching 9 bases. V lost 3 bases to trimming and J lost 4 bases; unmatched junction nucleotides: 5. Germline CDR1 reads SGDLS; CDR2 reads YYNGEE. The CDR3 has 14 amino acids. The CDR3 bases are TGTGCCAGCAGCGATCACAGGGGGCTGTACGAGCAGTACTTC. This translates into CASSDHRGLYEQYF. Full variable domain (remainder filled in from reference TRBV9 and TRBJ2-7): DSGVTQTPKHLITATGQRVTLRCSPRSGDLSVYWYQQSLDQGLQFLIQYYNGEERAKGNILERFSAQQFPDLHSELNLSSLELGDSALYFCASSDHRGLYEQYFGPGTRLTVT.

This clone has just one count. The chain uses TRBV27 and TRBJ2-7; D might be TRBD1 (6 bases). Germline lookup yields CDR1 MNHEY and CDR2 SMNVEV (reference sequence). The germline V and J ends were trimmed by 2 bases and 4 bases, with 9 bases remaining between them. This CDR3 is built from 13 residues. CDR3 in amino acids: CASSLADSYEQYF. CDR3 DNA: TGTGCCAGCAGTTTAGCGGACAGTTACGAGCAGTACTTC.

The J gene is TRBJ1-1, the V gene TRBV7-8; 7 bases align to TRBD1. The CDR3 consists of 14 residues. Germline trimming cut 5 bases from V and 3 bases from J; bases unmatched to any gene: 6. Germline CDR1 and CDR2: SGHVS and FQNEAQ. Here the CDR3 reads CASSLPGGDTEAFF. The CDR3 DNA reads TGTGCCAGCAGCCTACCAGGGGGTGACACTGAAGCTTTCTTT.

This rearrangement joins TRBV28 to TRBJ2-5; D tentatively fits TRBD1 or TRBD2 (5 bases each). The germline V gene has CDR1 MDHEN and CDR2 SYDVKM. The CDR3 sequence is 15 residues long. V was clipped by 6 bases and J by 3 bases, with 17 bases between them. This CDR3 is CASSPARGTEETQYF. CDR3 in DNA: TGTGCCAGCAGCCCCGCCCGAGGGACGGAAGAGACCCAGTACTTC. Full variable domain (remainder filled in from reference TRBV28 and TRBJ2-5): DVKVTQSSRYLVKRTGEKVFLECVQDMDHENMFWYRQDPGLGLRLIYFSYDVKMKEKGDIPEGYSVSREKKERFSLILESASTNQTSMYLCASSPARGTEETQYFGPGTRLLVL.